This TCR beta chain was observed in a study of T-cell reconstitution after alpha-beta-depleted transplantation in children. Findings and caveats of the study: From newly produced T cells came most of the T-cell counts and diversity one year after transplant. It was reported that alpha-beta T cells came from several hundred expanded graft clones (about two months after transplant). Elevated TCRbeta diversity at day 60 was traced, in some patients, to surviving recipient T cells and thymic progenitors.

Trimming stripped 2 bases from V and 8 bases from J, with 14 bases between. Germline V gene sequence: CDR1 SGHRS, CDR2 YFSETQ. This CDR3 is built from 14 residues. TCRbeta library construction was performed incorporating unique molecular identifiers. One entry per CDR3 protein results from TCRdb running MiXCR on the PCR reads. The table records about 980,000 distinct CDR3 sequences, about 29% of them present only once. A note on this clonotype: What it recognizes is unknown.

The sample was PBMCs, mostly from graft donor cells, taken 360 days after TCRalphabeta/CD19-depleted stem cell transplant. The TCR sequence derives from a boy under three years old who had a stem cell transplant for SCID, so the T cells may come from the graft donor. This chain connects TRBV5-1 to TRBJ2-1, with a weak D call TRBD2 (5 bases). The DNA for the CDR3 is TGCGCCAGCAGCTTAACGGACTCCGGGGATGAGCAGTTCTTC. It is translated as CASSLTDSGDEQFF.